A selection of T cell receptor beta chains follows, all from one sample in a study of somatic mutations in cytotoxic T cells in rheumatoid arthritis. Assay: immunoSEQ multiplex PCR; the TCRdb copy retains only in-frame clones and omits some. The data show 15,000 to 20,000 clones, with approximately 80% seen just once and roughly a tenth held by the top ten. Sequencing was carried out using CD8+ T cells sorted from blood. These receptors all stem from a woman aged 45-65 years in good health. CDR3s include the opening cysteine and the closing phenylalanine or tryptophan. D genes are given only for firm matches. Expanded clones are given a class, and other clones once, few, many or no size at all.

clone_size j_call d_call v_call cdr3_nt cdr3_aa
. TRBJ1-2 . TRBV9 TGTGCCAGCAGCGTTGGCAGCTATGGCTACACCTTC CASSVGSYGYTF
. TRBJ1-2 TRBD1 TRBV27 TGTGCCAGCAGTCCATCCCCACAGGGGAATGGCTACACCTTC CASSPSPQGNGYTF
. TRBJ2-3 TRBD2 TRBV7-2 TGTGCCAGCAGCCAACGGGAGGTGGGGGCAGATACGCAGTATTTT CASSQREVGADTQYF
. TRBJ2-1 TRBD1 TRBV18 TGTGCCAGCTCACCCATCAGGACAGGGGTCAATGAGCAGTTCTTC CASSPIRTGVNEQFF
. TRBJ1-4 TRBD1 TRBV9 TGTGCCAGCAGCGACCCCCGGGACAGGGGTGAAAAACTGTTTTTT CASSDPRDRGEKLFF
. TRBJ2-1 TRBD1 TRBV9 TGTGCCAGCTCAACCGCCGGGACAGGGGGATGGGATGAGCAGTTCTTC CASSTAGTGGWDEQFF
. TRBJ2-5 . TRBV4-2 TGTGCCAGCAGCCAAGCAACTAGTTCCGAGACCCAGTACTTC CASSQATSSETQYF
. TRBJ2-7 . TRBV11-2 TGTGCCAGCAGGAGTCACGACGGAAACTCCTACGAGCAGTACTTC CASRSHDGNSYEQYF
. TRBJ2-1 . TRBV5-6 TGTGCCAGCAGCGCGGTGGAGACCAATGAGCAGTTCTTC CASSAVETNEQFF
. TRBJ1-1 . TRBV4-2 TGTGCCAGCAGCCAAGATGCCGGGGGTAAAGCTTTCTTT CASSQDAGGKAFF
. TRBJ2-1 . TRBV11-2 TGTGCCAGCGTCCTCGACGGTGAGAGGGGTGAGCAGTTCTTC CASVLDGERGEQFF
. TRBJ2-7 TRBD2 TRBV18 TGTGCCAGCTCACCGGGGAGGGCGGCCTACGAGCAGTACTTC CASSPGRAAYEQYF
. TRBJ2-2 TRBD2 TRBV4-1 TGCGCCAGCAGCCTAAGACTAGCGGAGTCCGGGGAGCTGTTTTTT CASSLRLAESGELFF
. TRBJ1-5 . TRBV27 TGTGCCAGCAGACCAGGATATAGCAATCAGCCCCAGCATTTT CASRPGYSNQPQHF
. TRBJ2-1 . TRBV19 TGTGCCAGTAGTACAACACTAACCTACAATGAGCAGTTCTTC CASSTTLTYNEQFF
. TRBJ2-1 . TRBV18 TGTGCCAGCTCACCGCGGGACCTAAGCTCCTACAATGAGCAGTTCTTC CASSPRDLSSYNEQFF
. TRBJ1-2 . TRBV6-1 TGTGCCAGCAGTGAAGTGGGGGCTACTAACTATGGCTACACCTTC CASSEVGATNYGYTF
. TRBJ2-1 . TRBV7-9 TGTGCCAGCAGCTACGAAGGGACCGCCGACAATGAGCAGTTCTTC CASSYEGTADNEQFF
. TRBJ2-2 . TRBV7-2 TGTGCCAGCAGCCGCATTATGGGGGGCGGCACCGGGGAGCTGTTTTTT CASSRIMGGGTGELFF
once TRBJ2-7 TRBD2 TRBV13 TGTGCCAGCAGCCCAAGACTAGCGGGGCTCTACGAGCAGTACTTC CASSPRLAGLYEQYF
. TRBJ1-2 . TRBV4-1 TGCGCCAGCAGCGGGGGAATTGATGGCTACACCTTC CASSGGIDGYTF
. TRBJ2-1 . TRBV6-1 TGTGCCAGCAGTGCATTAGCGCGGAATGAGCAGTTCTTC CASSALARNEQFF
. TRBJ2-3 TRBD1 TRBV13 TGTGCCAGCAGCACCCGACAGGGACCGACAGATACGCAGTATTTT CASSTRQGPTDTQYF
once TRBJ2-5 . TRBV7-9 TGTGCCAGCAGCCCAGATGTGGATCAAGAGACCCAGTACTTC CASSPDVDQETQYF
. TRBJ2-7 TRBD2 TRBV7-9 TGTGCCTGGGGACTAGCGGGTTACGAGCAGTACTTC CAWGLAGYEQYF
few TRBJ1-1 . TRBV7-6 TGTGCCAGCAGCTCCCAACTGAACACTGAAGCTTTCTTT CASSSQLNTEAFF
. TRBJ2-2 . TRBV7-9 TGTGCCAGCAGCTTAGGGCCTTTCCACGCGAACACCGGGGAGCTGTTTTTT CASSLGPFHANTGELFF
. TRBJ2-5 . TRBV6-5 TGTGCCAGCAGTTCCGGGACTGTTGAAGAGACCCAGTACTTC CASSSGTVEETQYF
. TRBJ2-5 . TRBV13 TGTGCCAGCAGCAGCCGCGCGGAGGGGCGCGGGGATCAAGAGACCCAGTACTTC CASSSRAEGRGDQETQYF
. TRBJ1-2 . TRBV9 TGTGCCAGCAGCGTAAGTCAGAACTATGGCTACACCTTC CASSVSQNYGYTF
. TRBJ2-1 . TRBV10-2 TGCGCCAGCAGTGAACCGGGGATAACCTACAATGAGCAGTTCTTC CASSEPGITYNEQFF
. TRBJ1-4 . TRBV19 TGTGCCACCCGGGAGGCCCCTCGGAATACTAATGAAAAACTGTTTTTT CATREAPRNTNEKLFF
few TRBJ1-5 TRBD1 TRBV15 TGTGCCACCAGCAGAGATGGGCAGGGGGATAGCAATCAGCCCCAGCATTTT CATSRDGQGDSNQPQHF
. TRBJ2-1 TRBD2 TRBV19 TGTGCCAGTAGTGATCCCCTAGCGGGGGCGTACAATGAGCAGTTCTTC CASSDPLAGAYNEQFF
. TRBJ2-1 . TRBV4-3 TGCGCCAGCAGCCAAGAGCTGGCCAATGAGCAGTTCTTC CASSQELANEQFF
. TRBJ2-3 TRBD2 TRBV9 TGTGCCAGCAGCGTAAGCGGGGGGGGGCCCACAGATACGCAGTATTTT CASSVSGGGPTDTQYF
once TRBJ2-2 TRBD2 TRBV13 TGTGCCAGCAGCTCCCGGACTAGCGGGAGTTTCCGGGAGCTGTTTTTT CASSSRTSGSFRELFF
. TRBJ1-2 . TRBV6-1 TGTGCCAGCAGTGACTGGGTACGGTATGGCTACACCTTC CASSDWVRYGYTF
. TRBJ1-4 . TRBV19 TGTGCCAGTAGTACTGAAAGACAGCTCCCTGAAAAACTGTTTTTT CASSTERQLPEKLFF
medium-sized TRBJ2-3 TRBD2 TRBV7-6 TGTGCCAGCAGCACGACTAGCGGGGGGATAGCAGATACGCAGTATTTT CASSTTSGGIADTQYF
. TRBJ2-7 . TRBV6-5 TGTGCCAGCAGTTACGACCGCGGTTACGAGCAGTACTTC CASSYDRGYEQYF
. TRBJ2-7 . TRBV28 TGTGCCAGCAGTTTAGAATTCGACAGGAGCTCCTACGAGCAGTACTTC CASSLEFDRSSYEQYF
. TRBJ2-7 TRBD1 TRBV9 TGTGCCAGCAGCGACGGGACAGGGGTCTACGAGCAGTACTTC CASSDGTGVYEQYF
. TRBJ2-7 . TRBV30 TGTGCCTGGAGTGTAAGGGCCGGGAGTGAGCAGTACTTC CAWSVRAGSEQYF
few TRBJ2-7 TRBD2 TRBV7-9 TGTGCCAGCAGCTATAGCGGGGGGCAATCCTACGAGCAGTACTTC CASSYSGGQSYEQYF
. TRBJ2-1 . TRBV19 TGTGCCAGTAGTTCTTACAATGAGCAGTTCTTC CASSSYNEQFF
few TRBJ2-1 TRBD1 TRBV14 TGTGCCAGCAGCTGGGACAGCTACAATGAGCAGTTCTTC CASSWDSYNEQFF
. TRBJ2-1 TRBD2 TRBV5-6 TGTGCCAGCAGCCCTGCGGCGGGGGGGCCCAGGGGCAATGAGCAGTTCTTC CASSPAAGGPRGNEQFF
. TRBJ2-7 TRBD2 TRBV4-3 TGCGCCAGCAGCCAAGATCGGTCAGCGGGGAGCGAGCAGTACTTC CASSQDRSAGSEQYF
. TRBJ2-6 . TRBV6-1 TGTGCCAGCAGTGGGATGAGGGCTGGGGCCAACGTCCTGACTTTC CASSGMRAGANVLTF
. TRBJ1-4 . TRBV4-2 TGTGCCAGCAGCCAAGTATCCTCGGCGGCCGGTGAAAAACTGTTTTTT CASSQVSSAAGEKLFF
. TRBJ2-1 . TRBV19 TGTGCCAGTAGTATGGGATCCGTATACAATGAGCAGTTCTTC CASSMGSVYNEQFF
once TRBJ1-5 . TRBV6-5 TGTGCCAGCGGAAATCTCAGGGGCGATCAGCCCCAGCATTTT CASGNLRGDQPQHF
. TRBJ2-3 . TRBV2 TGTGCCAGCAGCTTTGGGCGGGGCACAGATACGCAGTATTTT CASSFGRGTDTQYF
. TRBJ2-1 . TRBV27 TGTGCCAGCAGTTTGTTGTCCGGCAATTCAGGGGATGAGCAGTTCTTC CASSLLSGNSGDEQFF